This TCR beta chain was recovered during a study of OX40 agonist ivuxolimab in advanced cancers. Overall study context: Intravenous ivuxolimab at 0.01 to 10 mg/kg was given to patients every 2 weeks.

Assay used: immunoSEQ multiplex PCR; TCRdb lists only in-frame clones, some missing. This table holds approximately 110,000 clones, just under 95% found once. On this clone itself: Antigen: not known.

Overall study findings and caveats: There were, on average, more expanded clones in CD8+ T cells than in CD4+. The study observed clonal expansion of CD4+ and CD8+ blood T cells by week 6 at 0.1 to 3.0 mg/kg.

If patients had autoimmune disease history or systemic immunosuppression, they were excluded. The length of the CDR3 is 12 residues. The germline CDR1 and CDR2 sequences are ENHRY and SYGVKD. Trimming took 8 bases from V and 3 from J; bases not matched to a gene: 2. This receptor was taken from an adult with an advanced solid tumor such as melanoma, head and neck, liver or kidney cancer. The sequences come from CD4+ or CD8+ T cells sorted from blood, collected in a trial of the OX40 agonist ivuxolimab. The rearrangement joins TRBV10-3 to TRBJ2-7; 9 bases are shared with TRBD1. DNA of the CDR3: TGTGCCATCGGGGGACAGGGCTACGAGCAGTACTTC. Residues: CAIGGQGYEQYF.